This entry lists 27 T cell receptor beta chains sequenced from one sample in a study of blood T cell repertoires in COVID-19. The repertoire was sequenced with immunoSEQ multiplex PCR; TCRdb's copy has only in-frame clones and lacks some. The sample has about 330,000 clones, 88% seen once. Source material: peripheral blood. These receptors originate from a woman aged 50 to 60 with active or convalescent COVID-19.

The chain employs TRBV4-2 and TRBJ2-7; possible D gene TRBD2, 7 bases. CDR3 length: 17 residues. Germline values: CDR1 LGHNA, CDR2 YNFKEQ. The V and J ends lost 0 bases and 0 bases respectively, with 15 bases between them. Here the CDR3 reads CASSQEGEGGSSYEQYF. The CDR3 DNA sequence: TGTGCCAGCAGCCAAGAGGGTGAGGGGGGGAGCTCCTACGAGCAGTACTTC.

CDR3 loop: CASSKNSNEKLFF. In DNA, the CDR3 is TGTGCCAGCAGTAAAAACTCTAATGAAAAACTGTTTTTT. This chain connects TRBV27 to TRBJ1-4, with D unclear. Trimming shortened V by 5 bases and J by 3 bases, and 7 bases separated the two germline ends. Germline V CDR1 and CDR2: MNHEY, SMNVEV (reference sequence). The CDR3 is 13 amino acids.

This clone occurred a few times. The chain couples TRBV19 to TRBJ1-2; TRBD1 is a possible D gene (5 bases). This CDR3 region has 13 residues. The germline gives CDR1 LNHDA, CDR2 SQIVND (reference sequence). Trimming shortened V by 3 bases and J by 7 bases, and 12 bases separated the two germline ends. CDR3 region: CASSMEQGGGYTF. The CDR3, as DNA: TGTGCCAGTAGTATGGAGCAGGGAGGTGGCTACACCTTC.

The V call is TRBV9, the J call TRBJ2-7; D not resolved. The V end was cut by 0 bases, the J end by 4 bases, with 14 bases between. This CDR3 region has 15 residues. In germline, CDR1 is SGDLS, CDR2 YYNGEE. As DNA, the CDR3 is TGTGCCAGCAGCGTAGACCTGGGCTCCATATACGAGCAGTACTTC. Translation: CASSVDLGSIYEQYF.

V gene TRBV18 combines with J gene TRBJ1-6; 8 bases line up with TRBD1. Trimming removed 6 bases from V and 8 bases from J; junction bases left unmatched: 9. The CDR3 length is 15 residues. The germline V gene encodes CDR1 KGHSH and CDR2 LQKENI. CDR3 protein: CASSEAPGGDSPLHF. CDR3 sequence (DNA): TGTGCCAGCTCCGAAGCACCAGGGGGCGATTCACCCCTCCACTTT.

The chain uses TRBV5-4 and TRBJ2-1; D is unresolved. Germline CDR1 and CDR2: SGHNT and YYREEE (reference sequence). The CDR3 runs 15 residues. V gave up 3 bases and J gave up 8 bases, with 18 bases separating them. CDR3 in amino acids: CASSYTPQVGDEQFF. The CDR3 DNA follows: TGTGCCAGCAGCTATACGCCCCAGGTTGGTGATGAGCAGTTCTTC. Full variable domain (rest looked up from reference TRBV5-4 and TRBJ2-1): ETGVTQSPTHLIKTRGQQVTLRCSSQSGHNTVSWYQQALGQGPQFIFQYYREEENGRGNFPPRFSGLQFPNYSSELNVNALELDDSALYLCASSYTPQVGDEQFFGPGTRLTVL.

This chain uses TRBV27 with TRBJ2-5; 8 positions match TRBD1. Germline V CDR1 and CDR2: MNHEY, SMNVEV (reference sequence). With V trimmed by 5 bases and J by 1 base, 6 bases remained unmatched. CDR3 length: 15 amino acids. CDR3 amino acids: CASSADRGAQETQYF. CDR3 bases: TGTGCCAGCAGTGCCGACAGGGGAGCCCAAGAGACCCAGTACTTC.

This chain uses TRBV29-1 with TRBJ2-7, with TRBD2 as a possible D gene (5 bases). Per germline, CDR1 SQVTM and CDR2 ANQGSEA. The CDR3 runs to 12 residues. Trimming took off 5 bases at V and 2 bases at J, with 10 bases between the two ends. CDR3 sequence (DNA): TGCAGCGTTTATAGGGAGCCCTACGAGCAGTACTTC. Protein product: CSVYREPYEQYF.

The chain links TRBV29-1 to TRBJ2-7; 7 nucleotides agree with TRBD1. The V gene's germline CDR1 is SQVTM and CDR2 ANQGSEA. V trimming: 3 bases; J trimming: 7 bases; junction bases outside the gene matches: 9. CDR3 length: 13 residues. Here the CDR3 reads CSVDDRAGKEQYF. In DNA form, the CDR3 reads TGCAGCGTTGACGACAGGGCAGGTAAAGAGCAGTACTTC.

The J gene is TRBJ2-7, the V gene TRBV11-2, with D tentatively TRBD1 (5 bases). V dropped 2 bases and J dropped 3 bases, with 11 bases sitting between them. The CDR3 extends over 14 amino acids. CDR1 and CDR2 from the germline V gene are SGHAT and FQNNGV. CDR3 region: CASSLSNRFYEQYF. CDR3 nucleotide sequence: TGTGCCAGCAGCTTAAGTAACAGGTTCTACGAGCAGTACTTC. Supplemented by reference TRBV11-2 and TRBJ2-7, the full variable domain reads EAGVAQSPRYKIIEKRQSVAFWCNPISGHATLYWYQQILGQGPKLLIQFQNNGVVDDSQLPKDRFSAERLKGVDSTLKIQPAKLEDSAVYLCASSLSNRFYEQYFGPGTRLTVT.

The rearrangement uses TRBV19 and TRBJ1-1, with 7 positions matching TRBD1. CDR3 length: 16 residues. From germline, CDR1 is LNHDA and CDR2 SQIVND (reference sequence). With 6 bases clipped from V and 1 base from J, the junction kept 11 bases outside the gene matches. The CDR3 here is CASRPPKDRPNTEAFF. DNA for the CDR3: TGTGCCAGTAGGCCTCCGAAGGACAGGCCGAACACTGAAGCTTTCTTT.

The V call is TRBV7-2, the J call TRBJ1-5; D gene ambiguous. Germline CDR1 SGHTA, CDR2 FQGNSA. Trimming removed 0 bases from V and 1 base from J, with 10 bases in between. This CDR3 spans 16 amino acids. The CDR3 is CASSLAGVGSNQPQHF. The CDR3 DNA sequence: TGTGCCAGCAGCTTAGCGGGAGTGGGGAGCAATCAGCCCCAGCATTTT.

J is TRBJ2-7 and V is TRBV10-3; 13 nucleotides match TRBD2. The CDR3 is 21 residues long. With 2 bases clipped from V and 4 bases from J, the junction kept 20 bases outside the gene matches. In germline, CDR1 is ENHRY, CDR2 SYGVKD. This chain's CDR3 is CAISEKEGQGGLAGAPYEQYF. For the CDR3, the DNA is TGTGCCATCAGTGAGAAGGAGGGACAGGGCGGACTAGCGGGAGCCCCTTACGAGCAGTACTTC.

This chain connects TRBV2 to TRBJ1-5; D gene uncertain. In germline, CDR1 is SNHLY, CDR2 FYNNEI. CDR3 length: 15 amino acids. V was trimmed by 2 bases and J by 1 base, leaving 9 bases between them. Here the CDR3 reads CASSEWAESNQPQHF. DNA of the CDR3: TGTGCCAGCAGTGAATGGGCAGAGAGCAATCAGCCCCAGCATTTT.

The chain employs TRBV7-3 and TRBJ2-7; D may be TRBD1 (6 bases). Trimming shortened V by 5 bases and J by 7 bases, and 15 bases separated the two germline ends. CDR3 length equals 13 residues. The germline CDR1 and CDR2 sequences are SGHTA and FQGTGA. This chain's CDR3 is CASSPGENREQYF. The CDR3, as DNA: TGTGCCAGCAGCCCAGGGGAGAATCGGGAGCAGTACTTC.

The CDR3 sequence is CASSMGAKDGFNEKLFF. The CDR3 DNA follows: TGTGCCAGTAGTATGGGGGCGAAGGACGGATTTAATGAAAAACTGTTTTTT. The J gene is TRBJ1-4, the V gene TRBV19; TRBD1 might be the D (6 bases). Trimming took 3 bases from V and 4 from J, leaving 18 bases between them. This CDR3 is built from 17 residues. The germline V gene has CDR1 LNHDA and CDR2 SQIVND (reference sequence).

The CDR3: CASSIETVNGYTF. The CDR3 nucleotides read TGTGCCAGTAGTATCGAGACAGTCAATGGCTACACCTTC. This sequence joins TRBV19 and TRBJ1-2, with D tentatively TRBD1 (5 bases). CDR1 and CDR2 from the germline V gene are LNHDA and SQIVND (reference sequence). This CDR3 region has 13 residues. Trimming took off 3 bases at V and 6 bases at J, with 11 bases between the two ends.

This clone was observed once. The J gene is TRBJ1-3, the V gene TRBV7-2; D remains unclear. V was pared by 5 bases and J by 0 bases, with 17 bases between. The CDR3 sequence is 17 residues long. CDR1 is SGHTA, CDR2 FQGNSA, per germline. This chain's CDR3 is CASSPLARSHSGNTIYF. Written as DNA, the CDR3 is TGTGCCAGCAGCCCACTCGCGAGGAGTCACTCTGGAAACACCATATATTTT.

The chain has TRBV28 and TRBJ1-4; TRBD1 might be the D (5 bases). The V end lost 4 bases, the J end lost 6 bases, and 12 bases lay between the germline ends. The CDR3 has 14 residues. Germline V CDR1 and CDR2: MDHEN, SYDVKM. The CDR3 protein is CASSYQGSDEKLFF. In DNA, the CDR3 is TGTGCCAGCAGTTATCAGGGATCGGATGAAAAACTGTTTTTT.

This clone was picked up one time. This chain uses TRBV29-1 with TRBJ2-5; D may be TRBD2 (6 bases). Trimming removed 0 bases from V and 5 bases from J, with 16 bases in between. The CDR3 contains 15 residues. The V gene's germline CDR1 is SQVTM and CDR2 ANQGSEA. The DNA for the CDR3 is TGCAGCGTTGAAGATTTGGGGGGATCTGGCGAGACCCAGTACTTC. Translating it yields CSVEDLGGSGETQYF.

The chain joins TRBV5-5 to TRBJ2-7, with D tentatively TRBD2 (5 bases). Per germline, CDR1 SGHKS and CDR2 YYEKEE (reference sequence). The V end was cut by 5 bases, the J end by 5 bases, with 20 bases between. This CDR3 has 15 residues. CDR3 protein: CASRFELRLANEQYF. DNA for the CDR3: TGTGCCAGCAGATTTGAGCTGAGGCTAGCTAACGAGCAGTACTTC. The whole variable domain, filled in from reference TRBV5-5 and TRBJ2-7, reads DAGVTQSPTHLIKTRGQQVTLRCSPISGHKSVSWYQQVLGQGPQFIFQYYEKEERGRGNFPDRFSARQFPNYSSELNVNALLLGDSALYLCASRFELRLANEQYFGPGTRLTVT.

The genes are TRBV6-2 or TRBV6-3 and TRBJ2-7, with D unresolved. This CDR3 contains 14 residues. The germline V gene encodes CDR1 MNHEY and CDR2 SVGEGT. The V end lost 2 bases, the J end lost 0 bases, and 8 bases lay between the germline ends. CDR3 DNA sequence: TGTGCCAGCAGTTACGGCCGTCCCTCCTACGAGCAGTACTTC. The encoded protein is CASSYGRPSYEQYF.

The chain carries TRBV4-2 and TRBJ1-1; the D gene is possibly TRBD1 (5 bases). V lost 0 bases and J lost 4, with 12 bases in between. The CDR3 loop spans 15 amino acids. Germline V gives CDR1 LGHNA, CDR2 YNFKEQ. The CDR3 protein is CASSQEFQGTTEAFF. The DNA of the CDR3 is TGTGCCAGCAGCCAAGAATTTCAGGGAACCACTGAAGCTTTCTTT.

For the CDR3, the DNA is TGTGCCTGGACTGCAGGACTAGCGGTTAGCACAGATACGCAGTATTTT. It is translated as CAWTAGLAVSTDTQYF. V gene TRBV30 combines with J gene TRBJ2-3, with TRBD2 identical over 10 bases. CDR1 GTSNPN and CDR2 SVGIG come from the germline V gene (reference sequence). With V trimmed by 4 bases and J by 0 bases, 7 bases remained unmatched. This CDR3 contains 16 residues.

This clone was detected only once. The chain joins TRBV18 to TRBJ1-4; TRBD1 aligns across 7 bases. This CDR3 is built from 16 residues. Looked up from germline, CDR1 is KGHSH and CDR2 is LQKENI. V lost 4 bases to trimming and J lost 8 bases; unmatched junction nucleotides: 13. DNA for the CDR3: TGTGCCAGCTCACGGGACAGACTAACCGCGGGGGAAAAACTGTTTTTT. It encodes CASSRDRLTAGEKLFF. Combining the CDR3 with reference TRBV18 and TRBJ1-4 gives the whole variable domain NAGVMQNPRHLVRRRGQEARLRCSPMKGHSHVYWYRQLPEEGLKFMVYLQKENIIDESGMPKERFSAEFPKEGPSILRIQQVVRGDSAAYFCASSRDRLTAGEKLFFGSGTQLSVL.

In this sample, this clone turned up many times. At the DNA level, this CDR3 is encoded by other sequences in the same sample as well. V usage is TRBV28 and J usage is TRBJ1-5; D remains ambiguous. Germline CDR1 is MDHEN and CDR2 is SYDVKM. Trimming left V 3 bases short and J 1 base short, with 10 bases between. The CDR3 consists of 15 residues. This CDR3 reads CASSLAGRSNQPQHF. The CDR3 DNA is TGTGCCAGCAGTTTGGCGGGGAGGAGCAATCAGCCCCAGCATTTT.

The V gene is TRBV3-1 (or the pseudogene TRBV3-2), the J gene TRBJ2-1, with a weak D call TRBD2 (5 bases). CDR3 length equals 13 residues. Trimming pared 0 bases from V and 6 bases from J, leaving 6 bases between. Germline-derived CDR1 and CDR2 are LGHDT and YNNKEL (reference sequence). Written as DNA, the CDR3 is TGTGCCAGCAGCCAAGATCGGGGCAATGAGCAGTTCTTC. This sequence encodes CASSQDRGNEQFF.